What follows is one T cell receptor (beta chain) and its context. This clonotype was recorded at least ten times. The antigen it recognizes is unknown. There are no base qualities to consult, and no much larger clone falls within one base. Ophthalmopathy patients had moderately to severely active disease, Clinical Activity Score of at least 3, NOSPECS grade of at least 4, and duration under 3 months. Any patient with an uncontrolled infection, another autoimmune disease, pregnancy or lactation was excluded. Diagnoses relied on clinical symptoms, serum thyroxine and TRAb, thyroid ultrasound and orbital computed tomography. PBMCs were isolated from about 9 ml of fresh peripheral blood by Ficoll-Paque density gradient centrifugation. Total RNA was extracted with Trizol reagent, and quality was checked on an Agilent 2100 Bioanalyzer. Including cysteine and phenylalanine, the CDR3 has 16 amino acids. Solely the CDR3 DNA is kept, with 48 bases framed from the first base. V is reduced by 3 bases and J by 2 bases, leaving a spacing of 17 bases between them. As encoded in the germline V gene (reference sequence), CDR1 is DFQATT while CDR2 is SNEGSKA.

The sample originates from a study of T cells in Graves' hyperthyroidism and ophthalmopathy (dated 2019 in TCRdb). Describing the broader study: Peripheral blood was sampled at the time of initial diagnosis, prior to any treatment. To identify distinguishing TCR V-J signatures, a discovery cohort of about 95 patients was used, comprising 40 to 45 with Graves' ophthalmopathy and approximately 57 with stable Graves' hyperthyroidism. Whether ophthalmopathy could be predicted prospectively was tested in an independent validation cohort made up of fewer than 20 hyperthyroidism patients plus 17 patients who later progressed to ophthalmopathy. The approximately 98 discovery patients were randomly divided into training and test sets at a 7:3 ratio. In six Graves' hyperthyroidism patients, the study also compared T-cell repertoires from thyroid tissue with T-cell repertoires from blood. Following sampling, methimazole starting at 30 mg daily was given to hyperthyroidism patients, and high-dose intravenous methylprednisolone was given to ophthalmopathy patients. TCR Vbeta CDR3 sequencing of 135 peripheral blood samples (over 40 ophthalmopathy, 75 to 85 hyperthyroidism and roughly 17 progressor patients) is reported in the paper.

TCR beta CDR3 regions were amplified from RNA transcripts. For the first round of RT-PCR on the TCR CDR3, the HTBI primer set was used together with the Qiagen OneStep RT-PCR kit. The libraries were constructed in a second round of multiplex PCR and then size-selected and purified. The libraries were sequenced on an Illumina HiSeq2000 using paired-end 100 bp reads. Per the authors' processing: Raw data were processed with SOAPnuke, discarding reads with adapters, uncalled bases, mean Phred below 15, or no exact constant-primer or identifier match. COPE v1.2.5 was used to merge the high-quality paired reads, and each unique nucleotide sequence was defined as a clonotype. Clonotypes were aligned to IMGT TRBV, TRBD and TRBJ reference segments using MiTCR v1.1. Analysis was restricted to V-J combinations with a frequency above 0.0001, which covered about 99% of repertoires. The TCS score was defined as the ratio of F50 (clonal expansion) to E x V (chaos), calculated using BLOSUM62-based TCRdist between CDR3 peptides within each V-J. Welch's t-statistics and random forest reduced fewer than 550 V-J features to fewer than 15, which were used in a naive Bayes classifier (R e1071). Clones were called with MiXCR by TCRdb after fastp trimmed the public reads at Q25, and only in-frame beta chains were retained. Merged by CDR3 protein, the rows form single entries marked with the most common genes and DNA. For this entry, the V and J calls and clone size follow TCRdb and not the study's own pipeline. Here the sample has a few hundred thousand distinct CDR3 sequences; roughly 16% occur a single time. The ten largest clones capture less than 3.5% of the sample.

The research as a whole found: In validation, progression to ophthalmopathy was predicted by the model with around 71% sensitivity and about 72% specificity, a median of around 5.9 months before onset. Blood samples also contained most of the expanded thyroid clonotypes (frequency above 0.001), which suggests that blood repertoires may reflect thyroid immune responses. In cross-validation, a model built on a 13 V-J signature told ophthalmopathy apart from stable hyperthyroidism with 87.88% sensitivity and about 81% specificity, and in testing the same model reached 80%/75%. No statistical method was used to fix the sample size in advance, and group allocation was not hidden from the investigators.

The receptor was derived from a woman in her forties with Graves' ophthalmopathy. Source material: blood. This chain is built from TRBV20-1 and TRBJ1-5, with the D gene call left open. The DNA sequence is TGCAGTGCTAGGGGCCGCATGGAGGAGGGCAATCAGCCCCAGCATTTT. This encodes CSARGRMEEGNQPQHF.